This is a list of T cell receptor beta chains from one sample in a study of blood T cells in healthy people across ages. In TCRdb, the 5' RACE reads were re-called with MiXCR into one record per CDR3 protein. The sample carries about 830,000 distinct CDR3 sequences, roughly 60% recorded once. The sample consisted of blood. Receptor source: a man aged 30 to 39 in good health. The CDR3 runs from the conserved cysteine through the conserved F or W. D genes are given only for firm matches. A row's size may be missing; if present it is once, few, many or a size class.

v_call: TRBV6-5; cdr3_length: 14; clone_size: -; j_call: TRBJ1-5; d_call: -; cdr3_nt: TGTGCCAGCAGTTATGATAGGAGCAATCAGCCCCAGCATTTT; cdr3_aa: CASSYDRSNQPQHF
v_call: TRBV2; cdr3_length: 17; clone_size: -; j_call: TRBJ2-3; d_call: TRBD2; cdr3_nt: TGTGCCAGCAAAGGTCCTCGGCTAGCGGGGGAGGCGTATACGCAGTATTTT; cdr3_aa: CASKGPRLAGEAYTQYF
v_call: TRBV29-1; cdr3_length: 14; clone_size: -; j_call: TRBJ1-2; d_call: -; cdr3_nt: TGCAGCGTTGAAGGCCCGGGAGGGAGCTATGGCTACACCTTC; cdr3_aa: CSVEGPGGSYGYTF
v_call: TRBV6-2/TRBV6-3; cdr3_length: 14; clone_size: -; j_call: TRBJ2-1; d_call: -; cdr3_nt: TGTGCCAGCAGTTTTCTCGACTCTCACAATGTGCAGTTCTTC; cdr3_aa: CASSFLDSHNVQFF
v_call: TRBV3-1; cdr3_length: 16; clone_size: -; j_call: TRBJ2-5; d_call: TRBD2; cdr3_nt: TGTGCCAGCAGCCAAGAACTGGCGGGACTACAAGAGACCCAGTACTTC; cdr3_aa: CASSQELAGLQETQYF
v_call: TRBV10-3; cdr3_length: 14; clone_size: -; j_call: TRBJ2-5; d_call: TRBD1; cdr3_nt: TGTGCCATCAGTCCGGGACAGGGGGAAGAGACCCAGTACTTC; cdr3_aa: CAISPGQGEETQYF
v_call: TRBV14; cdr3_length: 16; clone_size: -; j_call: TRBJ2-5; d_call: TRBD1; cdr3_nt: TGTGCCAGCAGCCAAGGAGCGGGACAGGGGATAGAGACCCAGTACTTC; cdr3_aa: CASSQGAGQGIETQYF
v_call: TRBV27; cdr3_length: 16; clone_size: -; j_call: TRBJ2-3; d_call: TRBD2; cdr3_nt: TGTGCCAGCAGTTTATTAGAGCGGGGAGGCACAGATACGCAGTATTTT; cdr3_aa: CASSLLERGGTDTQYF
v_call: TRBV28; cdr3_length: 13; clone_size: -; j_call: TRBJ2-7; d_call: -; cdr3_nt: TGTGCCAGCACCTTCCTTGGGTCCTACGAGCAGTACTTC; cdr3_aa: CASTFLGSYEQYF
v_call: TRBV4-1; cdr3_length: 13; clone_size: -; j_call: TRBJ2-3; d_call: -; cdr3_nt: TGCGCCAGCCGTAAATGGGTCGCAGATACGCAGTATTTT; cdr3_aa: CASRKWVADTQYF
v_call: TRBV29-1; cdr3_length: 11; clone_size: -; j_call: TRBJ2-7; d_call: -; cdr3_nt: TGCAGCGTCCCCGACGGATACGAGCAGTACTTC; cdr3_aa: CSVPDGYEQYF
v_call: TRBV30; cdr3_length: 12; clone_size: -; j_call: TRBJ2-2; d_call: -; cdr3_nt: TGTGCCTGGACGAGACTAGCCGGGGAGCTGTTTTTT; cdr3_aa: CAWTRLAGELFF
v_call: TRBV2; cdr3_length: 14; clone_size: many; j_call: TRBJ2-5; d_call: -; cdr3_nt: TGTGCCAACTCATTGGACGGGGCATCGGAGACCCAGTACTTC; cdr3_aa: CANSLDGASETQYF
v_call: TRBV20-1; cdr3_length: 13; clone_size: -; j_call: TRBJ1-2; d_call: -; cdr3_nt: TGCAGTGCTCTTCGACAGGAGGCCTATGGCTACACCTTC; cdr3_aa: CSALRQEAYGYTF
v_call: TRBV7-6; cdr3_length: 12; clone_size: -; j_call: TRBJ2-5; d_call: -; cdr3_nt: TGTGCCAGCAGCGATCTTCAAGAGACCCAGTACTTC; cdr3_aa: CASSDLQETQYF
v_call: TRBV7-3; cdr3_length: 13; clone_size: -; j_call: TRBJ2-7; d_call: -; cdr3_nt: TGTGCCTGCAGCTTAAATTCCGAGGGCGAGCAGTACTTC; cdr3_aa: CACSLNSEGEQYF
v_call: TRBV7-2; cdr3_length: 14; clone_size: -; j_call: TRBJ2-7; d_call: -; cdr3_nt: TGTGCCAGCAGCGTTTTGGAACGCTCCTACGAGCAGTACTTC; cdr3_aa: CASSVLERSYEQYF
v_call: TRBV6-1; cdr3_length: 17; clone_size: -; j_call: TRBJ2-7; d_call: -; cdr3_nt: TGTGCCAGCTTCGGACAGGGAGGGGAGGGGGAATCCTACGAGCAGTACTTC; cdr3_aa: CASFGQGGEGESYEQYF
v_call: TRBV5-1; cdr3_length: 15; clone_size: few; j_call: TRBJ2-1; d_call: -; cdr3_nt: TGCGCCAGCAGCTTAGGGGGGGCGGATTACAATGAGCAGTTCTTC; cdr3_aa: CASSLGGADYNEQFF
v_call: TRBV15; cdr3_length: 16; clone_size: once; j_call: TRBJ2-1; d_call: -; cdr3_nt: TGTGCCACCAGCAGAGAACTACTCCCTACCTACAATGAGCAGTTCTTC; cdr3_aa: CATSRELLPTYNEQFF
v_call: TRBV9; cdr3_length: 13; clone_size: -; j_call: TRBJ2-1; d_call: -; cdr3_nt: TGTGCCAGCAGCGTAGCTCCCGGGAATGAGCAGTTCTTC; cdr3_aa: CASSVAPGNEQFF
v_call: TRBV7-3; cdr3_length: 15; clone_size: few; j_call: TRBJ2-5; d_call: -; cdr3_nt: TGTGCCAGCAGCTTAATCGGAGGGGTCCAGGAGACCCAGTACTTC; cdr3_aa: CASSLIGGVQETQYF
v_call: TRBV20-1; cdr3_length: 11; clone_size: few; j_call: TRBJ2-7; d_call: -; cdr3_nt: TGCAGTGAGGGGACCTCGTACGAGCAGTACTTC; cdr3_aa: CSEGTSYEQYF
v_call: TRBV6-5; cdr3_length: 12; clone_size: -; j_call: TRBJ2-1; d_call: -; cdr3_nt: TGTGCCAGCAGTCCCATAGGGGGAGAGCAGTTCTTC; cdr3_aa: CASSPIGGEQFF
v_call: TRBV6-2/TRBV6-3; cdr3_length: 12; clone_size: -; j_call: TRBJ2-4; d_call: -; cdr3_nt: TGTGCCAGCAGTACCGGCCTCCGTATTCTGTACTTC; cdr3_aa: CASSTGLRILYF
v_call: TRBV3-1; cdr3_length: 17; clone_size: -; j_call: TRBJ2-1; d_call: -; cdr3_nt: TGTGCCAGTAGCCAAGTTCTACAGCCGAGCTCCTACAATGAGCAGTTCTTC; cdr3_aa: CASSQVLQPSSYNEQFF
v_call: TRBV4-3; cdr3_length: 21; clone_size: -; j_call: TRBJ1-4; d_call: TRBD1; cdr3_nt: TGCGCCAGCAGCCAAGAAGGAGCCGGGACAGGGGGCGCATTCCGTAATGAAAAACTGTTTTTT; cdr3_aa: CASSQEGAGTGGAFRNEKLFF
v_call: TRBV7-2; cdr3_length: 15; clone_size: many; j_call: TRBJ1-5; d_call: -; cdr3_nt: TGTGCCAGCAGCTTAGGCCACCCTAGCAATCAGCCCCAGCATTTT; cdr3_aa: CASSLGHPSNQPQHF
v_call: TRBV6-5; cdr3_length: 13; clone_size: -; j_call: TRBJ2-1; d_call: -; cdr3_nt: TGTGCCAGCAGTTACAACGTCCACAATGAGCAGTTCTTC; cdr3_aa: CASSYNVHNEQFF
v_call: TRBV28; cdr3_length: 15; clone_size: -; j_call: TRBJ2-7; d_call: -; cdr3_nt: TGTGCCAGCAGTCCAGGCGGAGGGGAACGCTACGAGCAGTACTTC; cdr3_aa: CASSPGGGERYEQYF
v_call: TRBV5-1; cdr3_length: 14; clone_size: -; j_call: TRBJ1-4; d_call: -; cdr3_nt: TGCGCCAGCAGCTTACGTATTGGTAGTGAAAAACTGTTTTTT; cdr3_aa: CASSLRIGSEKLFF
v_call: TRBV3-1; cdr3_length: 14; clone_size: -; j_call: TRBJ2-5; d_call: -; cdr3_nt: TGTGCCAGCAGCCGGACAGTAGCCCAAGAGACCCAGTACTTC; cdr3_aa: CASSRTVAQETQYF
v_call: TRBV15; cdr3_length: 15; clone_size: once; j_call: TRBJ2-6; d_call: -; cdr3_nt: TGTGCCACCAGCAGAGTAACTGCTGGGGCCAACGTCCTGACTTTC; cdr3_aa: CATSRVTAGANVLTF
v_call: TRBV12-3/TRBV12-4; cdr3_length: 14; clone_size: -; j_call: TRBJ2-3; d_call: -; cdr3_nt: TGTGCCAGCGGAAGCCTTGCATACACAGATACGCAGTATTTT; cdr3_aa: CASGSLAYTDTQYF
v_call: TRBV11-2; cdr3_length: 15; clone_size: -; j_call: TRBJ1-2; d_call: TRBD1; cdr3_nt: TGTGCCAGCAGCTTCTCCAGGGGGCACAACTATGGCTACACCTTC; cdr3_aa: CASSFSRGHNYGYTF
v_call: TRBV6-2/TRBV6-3; cdr3_length: 16; clone_size: -; j_call: TRBJ1-6; d_call: -; cdr3_nt: TGTGCCAGCAGTTATCCAAGGGGCTCTCCAAATTCACCCCTCCACTTT; cdr3_aa: CASSYPRGSPNSPLHF
v_call: TRBV20-1; cdr3_length: 16; clone_size: once; j_call: TRBJ1-1; d_call: TRBD1; cdr3_nt: TGCAGTGCTAAAAAGCAGACAGGGGCCAAGAACACTGAAGCTTTCTTT; cdr3_aa: CSAKKQTGAKNTEAFF
v_call: TRBV6-5; cdr3_length: 15; clone_size: few; j_call: TRBJ2-5; d_call: TRBD2; cdr3_nt: TGTGCCAGCAGTCCCTCTAGCGGACGCCAAGAGACCCAGTACTTC; cdr3_aa: CASSPSSGRQETQYF
v_call: TRBV10-3; cdr3_length: 18; clone_size: few; j_call: TRBJ2-4; d_call: -; cdr3_nt: TGTGCCATCAGTGAGTCGGTGGGAGACCTACCAGCCAAAAACATTCAGTACTTC; cdr3_aa: CAISESVGDLPAKNIQYF
v_call: TRBV20-1; cdr3_length: 12; clone_size: -; j_call: TRBJ1-1; d_call: -; cdr3_nt: TGCAGTGCTAGAGATAGGGCGTCTGCAGCTTTCTTT; cdr3_aa: CSARDRASAAFF
v_call: TRBV3-1; cdr3_length: 18; clone_size: few; j_call: TRBJ2-6; d_call: -; cdr3_nt: TGTGCCAGCAGCCAAGTTGGGGGGCGATCATCTGGGGCCAACGTCCTGACTTTC; cdr3_aa: CASSQVGGRSSGANVLTF
v_call: TRBV30; cdr3_length: 12; clone_size: -; j_call: TRBJ2-7; d_call: TRBD1; cdr3_nt: TGTGCCTGGGTTGGACAGGGCTACGAGCAGTACTTC; cdr3_aa: CAWVGQGYEQYF